This T cell receptor beta chain stems from a study of identical twins. Only a few counts were recorded for this clonotype. Its antigen is currently unknown. Notes on the study in general: Less excess twin sharing appeared in beta out-of-frame sequences. Twin-shared out-of-frame alpha sequences showed excess low generation probability.

TCRdb reprocessed the 5' RACE reads via MiXCR and lists one record per CDR3 protein. This repertoire shows under 350,000 distinct CDR3 sequences, less than 9.5% found once; its top ten account for roughly 6.8%. All donors comprised healthy Caucasians. CDR1 SGDLS and CDR2 YYNGEE come from the germline V gene. V lost 0 bases and J 4 bases, leaving 13 bases between the germline ends. CDR3 length: 15 residues. The same data also contributed to another study, on yellow fever vaccine responses in identical twins. From that paper: Reportedly, twins' vaccine T cell responses looked partly convergent and partly personalized.

This sequence joins TRBV9 and TRBJ2-5, with D uncertain. The sequence was collected from a young woman in good health. The source material was CD8+ T cells sorted from blood. The CDR3 reads CASSVARRVGETQYF. CDR3 coding DNA: TGTGCCAGCAGCGTAGCCAGGCGAGTGGGAGAGACCCAGTACTTC.